Each of the 3 T cell receptor beta chains below was sequenced from the same sample in a study of tumour-infiltrating T cells in Burkitt lymphoma. The table came from immunoSEQ multiplex PCR; TCRdb's copy has only in-frame clones and leaves some out. The sample carries several hundred clones, 9.5% to 15% recorded once. The sequenced material came from tumor tissue. The source is a human donor with Burkitt lymphoma.

V and J are TRBV25-1 and TRBJ1-1; the D gene is possibly TRBD1 (6 bases). The CDR3 has 12 residues. CDR1 is MGHDK, CDR2 SYGVNS, per germline. Trimming took 1 base from V and 8 from J, leaving 8 bases between them. CDR3 coding DNA: TGTGCCAGCAGTGAATCGGACAGAGAAGCTTTCTTT. Protein: CASSESDREAFF.

The table lists this clone with a few counts. The rearrangement links TRBV27 to TRBJ2-7; 10 nucleotides align to TRBD1. Germline V gene data show CDR1 as MNHEY and CDR2 as SMNVEV (reference sequence). V was clipped by 2 bases and J by 6 bases; unmatched bases: 7. CDR3 length: 15 amino acids. CDR3: CASSLAGTGVSEQYF. In DNA, the CDR3 is TGTGCCAGCAGTTTAGCCGGGACAGGGGTCTCCGAGCAGTACTTC.

This clone was found a few times. V gene TRBV19 combines with J gene TRBJ2-1, with TRBD2 matching 13 bases. The CDR3 contains 17 residues. The ends lost 5 bases at V and 5 bases at J; junction bases unmatched: 9. Germline V gene lookup returns CDR1 LNHDA and CDR2 SQIVND (reference sequence). The CDR3 sequence: CASSLKLAGGPHNEQFF. The DNA for the CDR3 is TGTGCCAGTAGTTTAAAACTAGCGGGGGGGCCTCACAATGAGCAGTTCTTC.